The clone carrying this T cell receptor beta chain was recorded many times. The data stem from a study of metastatic and nonmetastatic thyroid tumors. From the PCR reads, TCRdb re-called clones with MiXCR. Of 35,000 to 45,000 clones detected, less than 25% appear once; the ten largest clones hold roughly 15%. This CDR3 region has 15 residues. V was pared by 5 bases and J by 9 bases, with 8 bases of the junction left unmatched. Germline V lookup: CDR1 MNHEY, CDR2 SMNVEV (reference sequence). Not a single patient had been given any form of treatment at any point before undergoing thyroid surgery. This TCR was recovered from a female donor with papillary thyroid cancer or a benign thyroid nodule (not recorded which). Some clones in this sample may be carry-over from other donors' samples. The J gene is TRBJ1-6, the V gene TRBV27; 9 bases match TRBD1. The sequencing sample was made of blood. Here the CDR3 reads CASSKQGANFSPLHF. The CDR3 DNA sequence: TGTGCCAGCAGTAAACAGGGGGCGAATTTTTCACCCCTCCACTTT.